This T cell receptor (beta chain) was observed in a study of OX40 agonist ivuxolimab in advanced cancers. Study-wide context: Patients in the trial were receiving intravenous ivuxolimab every 2 weeks, at doses of 0.01 to 10 mg/kg. Patients with hepatocellular carcinoma, melanoma, renal cell or head and neck cancer made up the dose-escalation patients.

The V segment lost 4 bases and the J segment 6 bases; nucleotides outside the gene matches: 8. The CDR3 is 16 amino acids. From germline, CDR1 is SGHNT and CDR2 YYREEE (reference sequence). TCRdb's table, derived via immunoSEQ multiplex PCR, lists solely in-frame clones and lacks some. Of roughly 130,000 clones listed, 93% were seen once; the top ten hold around 0.15%. This chain uses TRBV5-4 with TRBJ2-5; 14 bases line up with TRBD2. This receptor was taken from an adult with an advanced solid tumor such as melanoma, head and neck, liver or kidney cancer. Sequenced here: CD4+ or CD8+ T cells sorted from blood, sampled in a trial of the OX40 agonist ivuxolimab. CDR3 DNA sequence: TGTGCCAGCAGCCGAACTGGGACTAGCGGGGGCAAGACCCAGTACTTC. As protein: CASSRTGTSGGKTQYF.